Listed here are 9 T cell receptor beta chains from one sample, sequenced in a study of CD8 T cells in ankylosing spondylitis. TCRdb reprocessed the 5' RACE reads with MiXCR, giving one entry per CDR3 protein. The sample consists of approximately 300,000 distinct CDR3 sequences, about a fifth of them appearing once. The source material was blood, either unsorted or a sorted T cell fraction (not recorded which). Every receptor here comes from a female donor with ankylosing spondylitis or in good health (not recorded which).

This clonotype was seen only a few times. CDR3 DNA: TGCAGTGCTAGTGGGGGGGGTATCAATGAGCAGTTCTTC. Its translation: CSASGGGINEQFF. V and J are TRBV20-1 and TRBJ2-1, with 7 bases lining up with TRBD2. The length of the CDR3 is 13 residues. Per germline, CDR1 DFQATT and CDR2 SNEGSKA (reference sequence). With 3 bases clipped from V and 6 bases from J, the junction kept 5 bases outside the gene matches.

The sample holds a few counts of this clonotype. For the CDR3, the DNA is TGCAGTGCCCCGGGTCCCGGGGGGACCCAGTACTTC. Encoded protein: CSAPGPGGTQYF. The chain recombines TRBV20-1 with TRBJ2-5, with D possibly being TRBD2 (6 bases). The CDR3 length is 12 residues. V shed 6 bases and J shed 7 bases, with 15 bases lying between them. The germline V gene encodes CDR1 DFQATT and CDR2 SNEGSKA (reference sequence).

This clonotype was counted ten times or more. The chain couples TRBV4-3 to TRBJ2-1; D ambiguous. Germline CDR1 is LGHNA and CDR2 is YSLEER. The CDR3 runs 13 residues. The germline V and J ends were trimmed by 0 bases and 5 bases, with 5 bases remaining between them. The CDR3 region is CASSQDRNNEQFF. The CDR3, as DNA: TGCGCCAGCAGCCAAGATAGGAACAATGAGCAGTTCTTC.

The chain carries TRBV5-1 and TRBJ2-2; 15 nucleotides align to TRBD2. V was clipped by 4 bases and J by 7 bases; unmatched bases: 5. Germline lookup yields CDR1 SGHRS and CDR2 YFSETQ. There are 16 residues in the CDR3. In DNA form, the CDR3 reads TGCGCCAGCAGCCTCAAGGGACTAGCGGGAGGCGGGGAGCTGTTTTTT. Translation gives CASSLKGLAGGGELFF.

This clonotype was found a few times. This chain connects TRBV20-1 to TRBJ2-3; TRBD2 matches at 7 bases. CDR1 and CDR2 (germline): DFQATT, SNEGSKA (reference sequence). The CDR3 length is 14 residues. Unmatched junction bases numbered 11, after V lost 5 bases and J lost 6 bases. Here the CDR3 reads CSAGMGGPSDTQYF. DNA of the CDR3: TGCAGTGCTGGTATGGGAGGGCCTTCGGATACGCAGTATTTT.

The chain joins TRBV25-1 to TRBJ2-7; D gene unclear. Germline lookup yields CDR1 MGHDK and CDR2 SYGVNS. CDR3 size: 11 residues. Trimming removed 1 base from V and 8 bases from J, with 6 bases in between. The CDR3 DNA reads TGTGCCAGCAGTGAATGGGTTCAGCAGTACTTC. Translation gives CASSEWVQQYF.

At least ten counts were recorded for this clonotype. The gene calls are TRBV10-3 and TRBJ2-7; possible D gene TRBD2, 6 bases. CDR3 length: 14 residues. V was trimmed by 2 bases and J by 4 bases, leaving 12 bases between them. Germline CDR1 ENHRY, CDR2 SYGVKD. The CDR3 reads CAISEQGLKYEQYF. The CDR3 DNA is TGTGCCATCAGTGAGCAGGGACTGAAATACGAGCAGTACTTC.

A word on this clonotype: At one end the junction does not follow the germline gene, possibly because of a read error. This chain connects TRBV7-7 to TRBJ2-5, with D possibly matching TRBD1 (7 bases). The V gene's germline CDR1 is SSHAT and CDR2 FNYEAQ (reference sequence). The CDR3 contains 15 residues. The DNA of the CDR3 is TGTGCTAGCAGCTTAGGGGGGACAGTTCAAGAGACCCAGTACTTC. It encodes CASSLGGTVQETQYF. The variable domain in full, completed from reference TRBV7-7 and TRBJ2-5, reads GAGVSQSPRYKVTKRGQDVTLRCDPISSHATLYWYQQALGQGPEFLTYFNYEAQPDKSGLPSDRFSAERPEGSISTLTIQRTEQRDSAMYRCASSLGGTVQETQYFGPGTRLLVL.

The V call is TRBV25-1, the J call TRBJ2-7; D remains unclear. Germline assignment: CDR1 MGHDK and CDR2 SYGVNS. The ends were cut back, 1 base at V and 3 bases at J, with 10 bases in the middle. The CDR3 runs to 14 residues. The CDR3 bases are TGTGCCAGCAGTGAATCTGGGTCGGTCTACGAGCAGTACTTC. The encoded protein is CASSESGSVYEQYF.